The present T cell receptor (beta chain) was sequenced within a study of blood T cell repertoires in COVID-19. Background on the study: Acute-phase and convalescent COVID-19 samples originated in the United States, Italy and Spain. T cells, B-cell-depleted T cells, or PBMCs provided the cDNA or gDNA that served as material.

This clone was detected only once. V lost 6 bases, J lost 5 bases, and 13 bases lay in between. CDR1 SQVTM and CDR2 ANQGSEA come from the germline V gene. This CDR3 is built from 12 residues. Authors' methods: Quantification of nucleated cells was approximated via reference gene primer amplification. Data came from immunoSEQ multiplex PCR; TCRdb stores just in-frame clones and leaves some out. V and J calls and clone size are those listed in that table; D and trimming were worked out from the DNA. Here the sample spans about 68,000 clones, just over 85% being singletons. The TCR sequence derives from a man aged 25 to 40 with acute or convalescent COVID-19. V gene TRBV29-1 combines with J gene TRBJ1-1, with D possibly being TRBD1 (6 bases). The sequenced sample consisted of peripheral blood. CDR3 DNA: TGCAGCGTCGCACTGACAGGTACTGAAGCTTTCTTT. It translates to CSVALTGTEAFF.